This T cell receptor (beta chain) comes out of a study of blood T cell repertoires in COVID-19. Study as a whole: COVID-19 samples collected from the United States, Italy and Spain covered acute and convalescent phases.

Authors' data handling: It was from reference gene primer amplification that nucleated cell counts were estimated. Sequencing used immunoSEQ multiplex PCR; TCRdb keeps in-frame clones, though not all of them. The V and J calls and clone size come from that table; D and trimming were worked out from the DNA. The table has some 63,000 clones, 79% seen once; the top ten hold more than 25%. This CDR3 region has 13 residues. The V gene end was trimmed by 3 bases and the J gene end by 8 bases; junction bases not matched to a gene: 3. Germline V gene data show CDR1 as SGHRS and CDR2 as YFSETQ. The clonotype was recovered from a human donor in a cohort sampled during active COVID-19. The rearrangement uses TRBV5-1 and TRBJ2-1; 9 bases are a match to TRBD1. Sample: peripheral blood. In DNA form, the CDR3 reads TGCGCCAGCAGCTGGGGGGACAGGGATGAGCAGTTCTTC. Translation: CASSWGDRDEQFF. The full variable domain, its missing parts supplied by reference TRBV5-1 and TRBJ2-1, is KAGVTQTPRYLIKTRGQQVTLSCSPISGHRSVSWYQQTPGQGLQFLFEYFSETQRNKGNFPGRFSGRQFSNSRSEMNVSTLELGDSALYLCASSWGDRDEQFFGPGTRLTVL.